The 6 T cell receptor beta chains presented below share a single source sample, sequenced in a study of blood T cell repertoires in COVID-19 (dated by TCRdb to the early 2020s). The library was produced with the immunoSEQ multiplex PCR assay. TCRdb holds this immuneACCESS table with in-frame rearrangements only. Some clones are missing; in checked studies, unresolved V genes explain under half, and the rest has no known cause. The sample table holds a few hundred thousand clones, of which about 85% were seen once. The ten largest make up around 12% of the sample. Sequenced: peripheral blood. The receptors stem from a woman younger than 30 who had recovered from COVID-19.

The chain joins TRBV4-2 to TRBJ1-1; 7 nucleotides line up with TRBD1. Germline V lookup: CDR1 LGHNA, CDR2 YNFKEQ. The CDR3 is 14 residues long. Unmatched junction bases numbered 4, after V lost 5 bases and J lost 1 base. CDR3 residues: CASSRGTANTEAFF. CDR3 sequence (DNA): TGTGCCAGCAGCAGAGGGACAGCGAACACTGAAGCTTTCTTT.

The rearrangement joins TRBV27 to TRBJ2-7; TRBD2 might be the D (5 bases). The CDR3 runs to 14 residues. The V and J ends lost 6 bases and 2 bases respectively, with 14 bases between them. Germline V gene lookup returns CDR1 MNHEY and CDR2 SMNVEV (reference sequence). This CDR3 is CASSPGRVTYEQYF. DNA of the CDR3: TGTGCCAGCAGCCCTGGGCGGGTTACCTACGAGCAGTACTTC.

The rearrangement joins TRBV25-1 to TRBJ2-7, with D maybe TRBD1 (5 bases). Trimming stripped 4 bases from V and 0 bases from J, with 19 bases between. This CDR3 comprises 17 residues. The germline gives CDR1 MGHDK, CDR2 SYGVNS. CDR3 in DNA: TGTGCCAGCAGTGGGATAACAGGAGACTTTCACTCCTACGAGCAGTACTTC. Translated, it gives CASSGITGDFHSYEQYF.

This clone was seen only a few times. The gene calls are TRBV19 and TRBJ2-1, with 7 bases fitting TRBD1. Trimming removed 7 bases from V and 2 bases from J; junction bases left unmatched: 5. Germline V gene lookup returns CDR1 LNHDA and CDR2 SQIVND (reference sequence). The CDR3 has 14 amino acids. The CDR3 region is CASKTGIAYNEQFF. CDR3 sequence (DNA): TGTGCCAGTAAGACAGGGATCGCCTACAATGAGCAGTTCTTC.

DNA for the CDR3: TGTGCCAGTAGTATCACAGGCATGAACACTGAAGCTTTCTTT. This translates into CASSITGMNTEAFF. This rearrangement joins TRBV19 to TRBJ1-1, with D possibly TRBD1 on 5 matching bases. Trimming removed 3 bases at V and 0 bases at J, with 8 bases between. CDR1 is LNHDA, CDR2 SQIVND, per germline (reference sequence). The length of the CDR3 is 14 residues.

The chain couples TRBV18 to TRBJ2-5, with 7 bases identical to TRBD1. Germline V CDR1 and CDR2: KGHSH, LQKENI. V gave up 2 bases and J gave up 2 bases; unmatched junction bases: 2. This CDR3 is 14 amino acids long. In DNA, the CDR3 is TGTGCCAGCTCACCAGGACAGGAACAAGAGACCCAGTACTTC. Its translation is CASSPGQEQETQYF.